Listed below are T cell receptor beta chains from one sample, sequenced in a study of T-cell memory formation after mild COVID-19. TCRdb re-called the 5' RACE reads through MiXCR, storing one row per CDR3 protein. The sample lists some 300,000 distinct CDR3 sequences, 20% to 25% occurring once. The specimen sequenced was PBMCs or a T cell subset sorted from them (not recorded which). The receptors stem from a man younger than 35 who had mild COVID-19 (a few samples of this study predate the infection). Cell type and time point are not known. CDR3s include the opening cysteine and the closing phenylalanine or tryptophan. A D gene is named only where the DNA matches it firmly. Clone size is given for some rows only: seen once, a few or many times, or a class if the clone is expanded.

v_call: TRBV6-6
clone_size: NA
d_call: TRBD2
j_call: TRBJ2-2
cdr3_nt: TGTGCCAGCAGTTTAATTAGCGGGGGGTTTACCGGGGAGCTGTTTTTT
cdr3_aa: CASSLISGGFTGELFF

v_call: TRBV28
clone_size: NA
d_call: NA
j_call: TRBJ1-2
cdr3_nt: TGTGCCAGCAGCCTAGCGCGGGGGGGGCCTGGCTATGGCTACACCTTC
cdr3_aa: CASSLARGGPGYGYTF

v_call: TRBV30
clone_size: NA
d_call: NA
j_call: TRBJ1-1
cdr3_nt: TGTGCCTGGAGTGTACTGGGGGGCACTGAAGCTTTCTTT
cdr3_aa: CAWSVLGGTEAFF

v_call: TRBV29-1
clone_size: NA
d_call: NA
j_call: TRBJ2-3
cdr3_nt: TGCAGCGTTGCTGACCTTACCCCTACAGATACGCAGTATTTT
cdr3_aa: CSVADLTPTDTQYF

v_call: TRBV9
clone_size: few
d_call: NA
j_call: TRBJ1-5
cdr3_nt: TGTGCCAGCAGCGTAGCTGGAAACAATCAGCCCCAGCATTTT
cdr3_aa: CASSVAGNNQPQHF

v_call: TRBV20-1
clone_size: NA
d_call: NA
j_call: TRBJ2-1
cdr3_nt: TGCAGTGCTGAAGGGGAGGTCAATGAGCAGTTCTTC
cdr3_aa: CSAEGEVNEQFF

v_call: TRBV20-1
clone_size: many
d_call: NA
j_call: TRBJ2-1
cdr3_nt: TGCAGTGCTAGTAGGGACTCCAATGAGCAGTTCTTC
cdr3_aa: CSASRDSNEQFF

v_call: TRBV7-2
clone_size: NA
d_call: NA
j_call: TRBJ1-1
cdr3_nt: TGTGCCAGCAGCCGATCCGGGGACACTGAAGCTTTCTTT
cdr3_aa: CASSRSGDTEAFF

v_call: TRBV5-1
clone_size: few
d_call: TRBD2
j_call: TRBJ2-1
cdr3_nt: TGCGCCAGCAGCCCCGGCATGGCTAGCGGGGGGCCCTTCTCCAATGAGCAGTTCTTC
cdr3_aa: CASSPGMASGGPFSNEQFF

v_call: TRBV7-9
clone_size: few
d_call: NA
j_call: TRBJ2-6
cdr3_nt: TGTGCCAGCAGCCCCCCTTCGAATGCTGGGGCCAACGTCCTGACTTTC
cdr3_aa: CASSPPSNAGANVLTF

v_call: TRBV12-3/TRBV12-4
clone_size: NA
d_call: NA
j_call: TRBJ2-1
cdr3_nt: TGTGCCAGCAGTGAGCGGGACAATGAGCAGTTCTTC
cdr3_aa: CASSERDNEQFF

v_call: TRBV5-1
clone_size: few
d_call: TRBD1
j_call: TRBJ1-2
cdr3_nt: TGCGCCAGCAGCGGGGACAGCTATGGCTACACCTTC
cdr3_aa: CASSGDSYGYTF

v_call: TRBV2
clone_size: NA
d_call: TRBD1
j_call: TRBJ2-2
cdr3_nt: TGTGCCAGCAGTGTGGTGACAGGGTTCGGGGAGCTGTTTTTT
cdr3_aa: CASSVVTGFGELFF

v_call: TRBV24-1
clone_size: NA
d_call: TRBD1
j_call: TRBJ2-1
cdr3_nt: TGTGCCACCCGGGGACAGGGGGCCCATGAGCAGTTCTTC
cdr3_aa: CATRGQGAHEQFF

v_call: TRBV4-3
clone_size: NA
d_call: NA
j_call: TRBJ2-2
cdr3_nt: TGCGCCAGCAGCCAAGACAGGGGGAACACCGGGGAGCTGTTTTTT
cdr3_aa: CASSQDRGNTGELFF

v_call: TRBV27
clone_size: few
d_call: TRBD1
j_call: TRBJ1-2
cdr3_nt: TGTGCCAGCAGTTTCGGGACAGGGGGCTCGCCCTATGGCTACACCTTC
cdr3_aa: CASSFGTGGSPYGYTF

v_call: TRBV27
clone_size: NA
d_call: TRBD1
j_call: TRBJ1-1
cdr3_nt: TGTGCCAGCAGTTGGGACAGGGGGTTCACTGAAGCTTTCTTT
cdr3_aa: CASSWDRGFTEAFF

v_call: TRBV7-6
clone_size: few
d_call: NA
j_call: TRBJ2-7
cdr3_nt: TGTGCCAGCAGCCAACAGGTCAAGGGCTCCTACGAGCAGTACTTC
cdr3_aa: CASSQQVKGSYEQYF

v_call: TRBV12-3/TRBV12-4
clone_size: few
d_call: NA
j_call: TRBJ1-5
cdr3_nt: TGTGCCAGCAGTTTAGCTCTAGGGGGCAATCAGCCCCAGCATTTT
cdr3_aa: CASSLALGGNQPQHF

v_call: TRBV27
clone_size: NA
d_call: NA
j_call: TRBJ2-2
cdr3_nt: TGTGCCAGCAGTTTTCCCCTAACCGGGGAGCTGTTTTTT
cdr3_aa: CASSFPLTGELFF

v_call: TRBV10-1
clone_size: NA
d_call: NA
j_call: TRBJ2-3
cdr3_nt: TGCGCCAGCAGTGAGTCAGGGACACCGAGCACAGATACGCAGTATTTT
cdr3_aa: CASSESGTPSTDTQYF

v_call: TRBV11-1
clone_size: few
d_call: NA
j_call: TRBJ1-6
cdr3_nt: TGTGCCAGCAGCCCCCTAGCAAGGAATTCACCCCTCCACTTT
cdr3_aa: CASSPLARNSPLHF

v_call: TRBV5-1
clone_size: few
d_call: NA
j_call: TRBJ2-3
cdr3_nt: TGCGCCAGCAGCTTGGCCGGGGACGGGGGAAGCACAGATACGCAGTATTTT
cdr3_aa: CASSLAGDGGSTDTQYF

v_call: TRBV24-1
clone_size: NA
d_call: NA
j_call: TRBJ2-2
cdr3_nt: TGTGCCACCAGTGGAAGGACCGGGGAGCTGTTTTTT
cdr3_aa: CATSGRTGELFF

v_call: TRBV7-9
clone_size: NA
d_call: NA
j_call: TRBJ1-1
cdr3_nt: TGTGCCAGCAGCTTGGTTAACGGGATAGCTGAAGCTTTCTTT
cdr3_aa: CASSLVNGIAEAFF

v_call: TRBV6-5
clone_size: NA
d_call: NA
j_call: TRBJ1-5
cdr3_nt: TGTGCCAGCTTTGGGGCCTGGGGGCAGCCCCAGCATTTT
cdr3_aa: CASFGAWGQPQHF

v_call: TRBV4-3
clone_size: NA
d_call: TRBD2
j_call: TRBJ2-1
cdr3_nt: TGCGCCAGCAGCCAACGGGTAGGGCTCAGCGGGGGGCCCTTGGATGAGCAGTTCTTC
cdr3_aa: CASSQRVGLSGGPLDEQFF

v_call: TRBV27
clone_size: NA
d_call: NA
j_call: TRBJ1-1
cdr3_nt: TGTGCCAGCAGTTTCATTTGGAACACTGAAGCTTTCTTT
cdr3_aa: CASSFIWNTEAFF

v_call: TRBV25-1
clone_size: few
d_call: NA
j_call: TRBJ1-5
cdr3_nt: TGTGCCAGTAACATCGGGGATCAGCCCCAGCATTTT
cdr3_aa: CASNIGDQPQHF

v_call: TRBV4-3
clone_size: NA
d_call: NA
j_call: TRBJ2-1
cdr3_nt: TGCGCCAGCAGCCAAATTAGCCCCCTAGCCGTGCATGAGCAGTTCTTC
cdr3_aa: CASSQISPLAVHEQFF

v_call: TRBV7-2
clone_size: NA
d_call: NA
j_call: TRBJ2-3
cdr3_nt: TGTGCCAGCGGCCCCAATCCAGATACGCAGTATTTT
cdr3_aa: CASGPNPDTQYF

v_call: TRBV7-2
clone_size: NA
d_call: NA
j_call: TRBJ1-2
cdr3_nt: TGTGCCAGCAGCGAAACTAACTATGGCTACACCTTC
cdr3_aa: CASSETNYGYTF

v_call: TRBV5-5
clone_size: few
d_call: TRBD1
j_call: TRBJ1-2
cdr3_nt: TGTGCCAGCAGCCGGGTCCCGACAGGGGGCGAGATCTATGGCTACACCTTC
cdr3_aa: CASSRVPTGGEIYGYTF

v_call: TRBV7-3
clone_size: few
d_call: NA
j_call: TRBJ1-1
cdr3_nt: TGTGCCAGCAGCTTAACGTCAGGGAACACTGAAGCTTTCTTT
cdr3_aa: CASSLTSGNTEAFF

v_call: TRBV12-5
clone_size: many
d_call: NA
j_call: TRBJ2-3
cdr3_nt: TGTGCTAGTGGTGGGGTAAATACGCAGTATTTT
cdr3_aa: CASGGVNTQYF

v_call: TRBV16
clone_size: NA
d_call: NA
j_call: TRBJ1-3
cdr3_nt: TGTGCCAGCAGCCAATGGGACCTGACCTCTGGAAACACCATATATTTT
cdr3_aa: CASSQWDLTSGNTIYF

v_call: TRBV20-1
clone_size: NA
d_call: NA
j_call: TRBJ1-5
cdr3_nt: TGCAGTGCTAGGGGGGTCGGAAGTCAGCCCCAGCATTTT
cdr3_aa: CSARGVGSQPQHF

v_call: TRBV6-2/TRBV6-3
clone_size: NA
d_call: NA
j_call: TRBJ1-5
cdr3_nt: TGTGCCAGCAGCAAAAAAGGGTATCAGCCCCAGCATTTT
cdr3_aa: CASSKKGYQPQHF

v_call: TRBV4-1
clone_size: many
d_call: TRBD1
j_call: TRBJ2-7
cdr3_nt: TGCGCCAGCAGCCAAGGGACAGGGAACTACGAGCAGTACTTC
cdr3_aa: CASSQGTGNYEQYF

v_call: TRBV7-2
clone_size: few
d_call: NA
j_call: TRBJ1-4
cdr3_nt: TGTGCCAGCAGCACCTACAGGGATGAAAAACTGTTTTTT
cdr3_aa: CASSTYRDEKLFF

v_call: TRBV7-9
clone_size: NA
d_call: TRBD2
j_call: TRBJ2-1
cdr3_nt: TGTGCCAGCCTCGACCGGGGGGGGACGGGCAATGAGCAGTTCTTC
cdr3_aa: CASLDRGGTGNEQFF

v_call: TRBV7-9
clone_size: NA
d_call: NA
j_call: TRBJ2-7
cdr3_nt: TGTGCCAGCAGCCCAGCGGAGAACTACGAGCAGTACTTC
cdr3_aa: CASSPAENYEQYF